These T cell receptor beta chains were read from a single sample in a study of OX40 agonist ivuxolimab in advanced cancers. TCRdb's copy holds only in-frame clones and misses some; the assay was immunoSEQ multiplex PCR. Of roughly 45,000 clones in the sample, 81% were seen once. The source was CD4+ or CD8+ T cells sorted from blood, collected in a trial of the OX40 agonist ivuxolimab. The receptor set was obtained from an adult with an advanced solid tumor such as melanoma, head and neck, liver or kidney cancer. The conserved cysteine and the conserved F or W are not part of the CDR3 here.

>TRBV4-1|TRBJ2-1
ASSPGWGDNEQF
>TRBV19|TRBJ1-6
ASSGQGAVSPLH
>TRBV27|TRBJ2-5
ASKDLWREGPITETQY
>TRBV5-1|TRBJ1-2
ASSLDASGYT
>TRBV6-5|TRBJ2-1
ASRRTSGGNEQF
>TRBV10-3|TRBJ2-1
AISDGQGNEQF
>TRBV18|TRBJ2-1
ASSPQFVRTDEQF
>TRBV7-2|TRBJ1-5
ASSLMGSNQPQH
>TRBV4-1|TRBJ2-3
ASSPGPLASTDTQY
>TRBV7-2|TRBJ2-5
ASSLSGEETQY
>TRBV5-6|TRBJ1-5
ASSLAGGGQPQH
>TRBV5-1|TRBJ1-2
ASSLGQNYGYT
>TRBV18|-
ASSPGTSDFSYEQY
>TRBV5-1|TRBJ2-7
ASSFGSGLSYEQY
>TRBV19|TRBJ1-2
ASSYTADSSFYGYT
>TRBV5-4|TRBJ2-1
ASSLTGLADEQF
>TRBV6-1|TRBJ2-7
ASSAFDFSYEQY
>TRBV5-1|TRBJ2-1
ASSLPYTGDEQF
>TRBV13|TRBJ2-5
ASSPGLAGNQETQY
>TRBV7-2|TRBJ1-1
ASSLSGTGRTEAF
>TRBV6-5|TRBJ2-1
ASSYGRMIYNEQF
>TRBV14|TRBJ1-3
ASSQARGNTIY
>TRBV5-4|TRBJ2-7
ASSSGTSGLGGSYEQY
>TRBV19|TRBJ2-1
ASSFLAGTYNEQF
>TRBV5-1|TRBJ2-2
ASSLVPGASNTGELF
>TRBV19|TRBJ2-7
ASRRDAAAYEQY
>TRBV5-4|TRBJ2-3
ASSPPGGTGTDTQY
>TRBV5-3|TRBJ1-4
ARSLGGRAPPTNEKLF
>TRBV30|TRBJ2-2
AWNLAAGELF
>TRBV5-8|TRBJ2-5
ASSLDGQGIETQY
>TRBV6-4|TRBJ1-5
ASSEGHNNQPQH
>TRBV5-1|TRBJ2-7
ASSPSPGQTYEQY
>TRBV28|TRBJ2-5
ASSLGAGVQETQY
>TRBV9|TRBJ2-7
ASSEGQGYEQY
>TRBV6-5|TRBJ2-2
ASSSDTGELF
>TRBV7-7|TRBJ1-2
ASSQGQGYGYT